One TCR beta chain is described in this entry. Its antigen has not been determined. Base qualities are not recorded, but no much larger clone differs from it by a single base. This entry comes from a study of blood T cell repertoires in COVID-19 (dated by TCRdb to 2020 to 2021). At the level of the whole study: Samples from collaborators originated in the United States, Italy and Spain and spanned both the acute and convalescent phases of COVID-19. The prospective study material was composed of cDNA or gDNA derived from T cells, B-cell-depleted T cells, or PBMCs. The repertoires were made available in a free public database intended to serve as a resource for research on the immune response to SARS-CoV-2. Nearly every sample came with metadata listing a de-identified subject ID, COVID-19 status, age in years and sex. The dataset comprised deeply sampled blood TCRbeta repertoires from subjects exposed to, actively infected with, or recovered from COVID-19. HLA class I and class II types, where available, came from metadata supplied by the sample provider rather than from assay-based typing. Samples were obtained from the ongoing ImmuneRACE study (first 160 participants) and from some 1,300 subjects provided by 6 global collaborators. What the work shows at the level of the full study, not this receptor alone: The amount of clinical and demographic metadata varied by source and participant and was provided uncurated.

The immunoSEQ Assay, a bias-controlled multiplex PCR, was used to amplify TCRbeta CDR3 regions from genomic DNA. The paper's data handling went like this. The number of nucleated cells in each sample was estimated from the amplification of reference gene primers within the assay. To quantify the absolute abundance of each unique TCRbeta CDR3 rearrangement, sequence reads were collapsed and filtered. For each sample, productive Simpson clonality was calculated as the square root of Simpson's diversity index across productive rearrangements. Not all clones reach the TCRdb copy of this immuneACCESS table, which keeps in-frame sequences only. Checked studies attribute under half of the gap to unresolved V genes and leave the rest unexplained. For V, J and clone size, that table is used; D and trimming come from the DNA. Present in this sample are 70,000 to 80,000 clones, approximately 84% of which were seen just once. Together, the top ten hold 9% to 15% of the sample.

Each collaborating institution followed its own protocols to collect whole blood in K2EDTA tubes. For TCRbeta analysis, collaborators shipped samples in one of three forms: frozen whole blood, isolated PBMCs, or DNA extracted from either of those sample types. This receptor was obtained from a human donor in a cohort sampled during active COVID-19. The sample comprised peripheral blood.

The CDR3 sequence is CAIGTYEQFF. The nucleotides read TGTGCGATAGGGACTTACGAGCAGTTCTTC. Rearrangement joined TRBV28 to TRBJ2-1; TRBD2 is a possible D gene, resting on 6 matching bases. The germline V gene encodes CDR1 MDHEN and CDR2 SYDVKM. Spanning cysteine to phenylalanine, the CDR3 consists of 10 amino acids. The sequence is cut down to CDR3 DNA, 30 bases in frame from base 1.